This passage covers 23 T cell receptor beta chains from one sample sequenced in a study of sequential checkpoint blockade in melanoma. Data came from immunoSEQ multiplex PCR; TCRdb stores just in-frame clones and leaves some out. The sample shows 10,000 to 13,000 clones, 55% to 70% of them seen only once. Indicated treatment: randomized to nivolumab then ipilimumab (arm A) or the reverse (arm B). This specimen was CD8+ T cells sorted from blood (inferred from file names), taken from a patient given nivolumab and ipilimumab in sequence. The receptor source for this set is a human donor with melanoma.

The chain carries TRBV9 and TRBJ1-2; no clear D gene. The V end lost 4 bases, the J end lost 1 base, and 11 bases lay between the germline ends. In germline, CDR1 is SGDLS, CDR2 YYNGEE. The CDR3 loop spans 14 amino acids. CDR3 sequence (DNA): TGTGCCAGCAGCCAAAATGGAGGTAACTATGGCTACACCTTC. Protein sequence: CASSQNGGNYGYTF.

CDR3 sequence (DNA): TGCGCCTGTCGGGGGGACGGAAACACCATATATTTT. Its translation: CACRGDGNTIYF. This sequence joins TRBV5-1 and TRBJ1-3; D possibly corresponds to TRBD1 (5 bases). V was clipped by 10 bases and J by 4 bases, with 12 bases between them. Germline loops: CDR1 SGHRS, CDR2 YFSETQ. The CDR3 has 12 amino acids.

The chain has TRBV27 and TRBJ2-1, with 8 bases aligning to TRBD2. This CDR3 spans 15 amino acids. Trimming took 1 base from V and 5 from J; bases not matched to a gene: 4. The germline V gene encodes CDR1 MNHEY and CDR2 SMNVEV (reference sequence). The CDR3 DNA is TGTGCCAGCAGTTTATATGCGGGGGGAAACAATGAGCAGTTCTTC. Its translation: CASSLYAGGNNEQFF.

The chain carries TRBV5-6 and TRBJ2-7, with D possibly matching TRBD2 (6 bases). Trimming cost V 4 bases and J 3 bases, with 8 bases left between them. The CDR3 has 12 amino acids. Germline values: CDR1 SGHDT, CDR2 YYEEEE. Here the CDR3 DNA reads TGTGCCAGCAGCGCGACTAGCTACGAGCAGTACTTC. The encoded protein is CASSATSYEQYF.

This chain links TRBV9 with TRBJ2-7; the D gene is possibly TRBD2 (5 bases). This CDR3 is 14 amino acids long. Looked up from germline, CDR1 is SGDLS and CDR2 is YYNGEE. Trimming took off 4 bases at V and 4 bases at J, with 15 bases between the two ends. This chain's CDR3 is CASSPEPPGYEQYF. The DNA for the CDR3 is TGTGCCAGCAGCCCAGAGCCCCCGGGGTACGAGCAGTACTTC.

J is TRBJ2-2 and V is TRBV28; 8 nucleotides line up with TRBD1. The CDR3 sequence is 18 residues long. CDR1 is MDHEN, CDR2 SYDVKM, per germline. After removal of 5 bases from V and 0 bases from J, the junction contained 11 bases not matched to a gene. This CDR3 is CASSPMTGAITNTGELFF. The CDR3 DNA reads as TGTGCCAGCAGTCCCATGACAGGGGCCATTACGAACACCGGGGAGCTGTTTTTT.

The chain links TRBV28 to TRBJ1-6, with unresolved D. V shed 7 bases and J shed 0 bases, with 10 bases lying between them. This CDR3 has 15 amino acids. Germline CDR1 and CDR2: MDHEN and SYDVKM. This chain's CDR3 is CASTAGSSYNSPLHF. The CDR3 DNA reads TGTGCCAGCACCGCAGGAAGCTCCTATAATTCACCCCTCCACTTT.

This clone occurred a few times. The V gene is TRBV7-9, the J gene TRBJ2-3, with D possibly matching TRBD2 (5 bases). Germline V gene sequence: CDR1 SEHNR, CDR2 FQNEAQ (reference sequence). V gave up 1 base and J gave up 2 bases, with 22 bases separating them. The CDR3 is made up of 19 amino acids. CDR3 nucleotides: TGTGCCAGCAGCTTAGAGGCCCCTGTGGCTAGCTACCTCACAGATACGCAGTATTTT. Translated, it gives CASSLEAPVASYLTDTQYF.

The chain couples TRBV6-1 to TRBJ2-3; D is ambiguous. Germline CDR1 MNHNS, CDR2 SASEGT. The CDR3 sequence is 15 residues long. V was clipped by 8 bases and J by 0 bases, with 15 bases between them. This CDR3 is CASVRLVTSTDTQYF. The DNA of the CDR3 is TGTGCCAGCGTAAGACTCGTAACTAGCACAGATACGCAGTATTTT.

This clone was counted a single time. J is TRBJ2-3 and V is TRBV10-3; a possible D gene is TRBD1 (6 bases). V was cut by 3 bases and J by 6 bases, with 10 bases left in between. This CDR3 is built from 13 residues. Germline V gene lookup returns CDR1 ENHRY and CDR2 SYGVKD. As DNA, the CDR3 is TGTGCCATCAGTGATTACAGGGATGATACGCAGTATTTT. It encodes CAISDYRDDTQYF.

The chain carries TRBV27 and TRBJ1-5, with a tentative D call TRBD1 (5 bases). Germline V lookup: CDR1 MNHEY, CDR2 SMNVEV (reference sequence). This CDR3 contains 17 residues. V was cut by 8 bases and J by 0 bases, with 20 bases left in between. The CDR3 DNA sequence: TGTGCCAGCTCGTCTTGGGGGGTCCTTTATAGCAATCAGCCCCAGCATTTT. Encoded protein: CASSSWGVLYSNQPQHF.

The chain carries TRBV6-5 and TRBJ2-1; perhaps TRBD2 as D (5 bases). The CDR3 length is 14 residues. V was trimmed by 5 bases and J by 3 bases, leaving 11 bases between them. Germline V lookup: CDR1 MNHEY, CDR2 SVGAGI. DNA for the CDR3: TGTGCCAGCAGTCCTGGACGGGGCTACAATGAGCAGTTCTTC. Protein product: CASSPGRGYNEQFF.

This chain uses TRBV6-5 with TRBJ2-7, with 7 bases identical to TRBD2. With V trimmed by 2 bases and J by 2 bases, 3 bases remained unmatched. Germline CDR1 reads MNHEY; CDR2 reads SVGAGI. The CDR3 sequence is 14 residues long. The DNA of the CDR3 is TGTGCCAGCAGTTACAGGGAGGGCGCCTACGAGCAGTACTTC. Protein product: CASSYREGAYEQYF.

This chain links TRBV7-9 with TRBJ2-1, with TRBD1 matching over 9 bases. CDR3 length: 15 amino acids. V lost 9 bases and J lost 6; bases outside the gene matches: 12. Germline V CDR1 and CDR2: SEHNR, FQNEAQ (reference sequence). Here the CDR3 DNA reads TGTGCCAGTCGCTCCGGGACAGGGCTGTCCAATGAGCAGTTCTTC. It translates to CASRSGTGLSNEQFF.

The chain carries TRBV19 and TRBJ2-5; D not certain. CDR3 size: 16 residues. Germline CDR1 reads LNHDA; CDR2 reads SQIVND (reference sequence). Trimming cost V 5 bases and J 5 bases, with 21 bases left between them. This CDR3 is CASSPNGARLLETQYF. The CDR3 coding sequence is TGTGCCAGTAGTCCCAACGGAGCAAGGTTGTTGGAGACCCAGTACTTC.

This chain uses TRBV9 with TRBJ1-3; no definite D call. The CDR3 is made up of 15 amino acids. V lost 5 bases to trimming and J lost 5 bases, with 17 bases between them. The germline gives CDR1 SGDLS, CDR2 YYNGEE. CDR3 region: CASRGDTEGRNTIYF. CDR3 bases: TGTGCCAGCAGAGGCGATACAGAAGGTCGAAACACCATATATTTT.

The J gene is TRBJ1-2, the V gene TRBV5-5; 10 bases are shared with TRBD1. The CDR3 covers 14 residues. CDR1 and CDR2 from the germline V gene are SGHKS and YYEKEE (reference sequence). With 2 bases clipped from V and 7 bases from J, the junction kept 5 bases outside the gene matches. The CDR3 region is CASSFDRGRAGYTF. The CDR3 DNA follows: TGTGCCAGCAGCTTCGACAGGGGGCGGGCTGGCTACACCTTC.

V is TRBV10-1 and J is TRBJ2-7; 10 bases align to TRBD1. Trimming took 1 base from V and 0 from J; bases not matched to a gene: 0. In germline, CDR1 is WNHNN, CDR2 SYGVQD (reference sequence). The CDR3 runs to 15 residues. DNA of the CDR3: TGCGCCAGCAGTGAGTGGGACAGGGGCTCCTACGAGCAGTACTTC. Translation: CASSEWDRGSYEQYF.

The chain joins TRBV10-3 to TRBJ2-1, with TRBD2 matching over 8 bases. J gave up 4 bases and V 8 bases, and 28 bases lay outside the gene matches. Germline V CDR1 and CDR2: ENHRY, SYGVKD. The CDR3 covers 21 residues. Written as DNA, the CDR3 is TGTGCCATCGCAAACCGACTAAGCGGGGGCCCTTTCCCGGATCTGTACAATGAGCAGTTCTTC. Translated: CAIANRLSGGPFPDLYNEQFF.

The CDR3 nucleotides are TGTGCCAGCAGCCCATCTCCGGGGTCCCCTGGAAACACCATATATTTT. It yields the protein CASSPSPGSPGNTIYF. The rearrangement joins TRBV7-8 to TRBJ1-3; D is unresolved. The length of the CDR3 is 16 residues. Germline loops: CDR1 SGHVS, CDR2 FQNEAQ. Trimming removed 5 bases from V and 2 bases from J, with 16 bases in between.

Judged by abundance, this clone is hyperexpanded. V usage is TRBV19 and J usage is TRBJ2-7, with 10 positions matching TRBD2. The CDR3 spans 16 residues. V shed 4 bases, J shed 3 bases, and the junction held 9 bases outside the gene matches. Per the germline V gene, CDR1 is LNHDA and CDR2 is SQIVND (reference sequence). The CDR3 nucleotides read TGTGCCAGTAGTACTCTGACTAGCGGGTTACTCTACGAGCAGTACTTC. Protein: CASSTLTSGLLYEQYF.

V gene TRBV6-1 combines with J gene TRBJ1-1; weak D call: TRBD1 (5 bases). CDR3 length: 13 amino acids. Trimming stripped 8 bases from V and 6 bases from J, with 16 bases between. CDR1 is MNHNS and CDR2 is SASEGT in the germline V gene. The CDR3 DNA reads TGTGCCAGCGAGGAAACAGGATTATCTGAAGCTTTCTTT. This codes for CASEETGLSEAFF.

This clone was seen a few times. The chain couples TRBV30 to TRBJ2-1; TRBD2 matches 8 bases. Germline V gives CDR1 GTSNPN, CDR2 SVGIG (reference sequence). The CDR3 is 14 amino acids. With V trimmed by 2 bases and J by 6 bases, 6 bases remained unmatched. The CDR3 sequence: CAWSWGGGFNEQFF. The DNA for the CDR3 is TGTGCCTGGAGTTGGGGCGGGGGGTTCAATGAGCAGTTCTTC.